Described below is a single T cell receptor (beta chain) sequence and its context. This entry belongs to a study of blood T cell repertoires in COVID-19. The CDR3 covers 13 residues. V gave up 4 bases and J gave up 4 bases; unmatched junction bases: 4. Germline CDR1 is SQVTM and CDR2 is ANQGSEA. The data were produced by immunoSEQ multiplex PCR, yet TCRdb's version contains in-frame clones alone and is incomplete. The profile shows 120,000 to 150,000 clones, roughly 85% of them singletons. This chain joins TRBV29-1 and TRBJ1-5; 7 nucleotides align to TRBD1. Input material: peripheral blood. The TCR sequence derives from a human donor with acute or convalescent COVID-19. The donor label of this sample is uncertain. The CDR3 protein is CSVGGTDNQPQHF. The CDR3 bases are TGCAGCGTTGGAGGGACAGATAATCAGCCCCAGCATTTT.